The 5 T cell receptor beta chains listed next were all sequenced from one sample in a study of T cell responses to AZD1222 COVID-19 vaccine. The repertoire was sequenced with immunoSEQ multiplex PCR; TCRdb's copy has only in-frame clones and lacks some. The sample includes some 80,000 clones, about nine tenths of them seen just once. The starting material was peripheral blood, obtained 28 days after the second dose of the MenACWY control vaccine. The source of these receptors is an adult who received the MenACWY meningococcal vaccine as a control.

This sequence joins TRBV2 and TRBJ2-3, with D unresolved. Deletions cut 3 bases from V and 2 bases from J, with 6 bases between. The germline gives CDR1 SNHLY, CDR2 FYNNEI. The CDR3 extends over 13 amino acids. CDR3 bases: TGTGCCAGCAGTGAGGAGTCCACAGATACGCAGTATTTT. Translated: CASSEESTDTQYF.

This clone has only a few counts. The V call is TRBV7-2, the J call TRBJ1-5; TRBD1 is a possible D gene (6 bases). Germline loops: CDR1 SGHTA, CDR2 FQGNSA. This CDR3 contains 15 residues. Trimming took 0 bases from V and 1 from J, leaving 7 bases between them. Written as DNA, the CDR3 is TGTGCCAGCAGCTTAGCGCAGGGGAGCAATCAGCCCCAGCATTTT. Translating it yields CASSLAQGSNQPQHF. The full variable domain, its missing parts supplied by reference TRBV7-2 and TRBJ1-5, is GAGVSQSPSNKVTEKGKDVELRCDPISGHTALYWYRQSLGQGLEFLIYFQGNSAPDKSGLPSDRFSAERTGGSVSTLTIQRTQQEDSAVYLCASSLAQGSNQPQHFGDGTRLSIL.

There are a few counts of this clone. The chain links TRBV6-1 to TRBJ1-1; no reliable D call. The germline V and J ends were trimmed by 3 bases and 0 bases, with 8 bases remaining between them. This CDR3 region has 14 residues. From germline, CDR1 is MNHNS and CDR2 SASEGT. CDR3 sequence: CASSDGNMNTEAFF. The DNA of the CDR3 is TGTGCCAGCAGTGACGGAAATATGAACACTGAAGCTTTCTTT.

The chain couples TRBV19 to TRBJ2-3; the D is unclear. Germline assignment: CDR1 LNHDA and CDR2 SQIVND (reference sequence). V lost 5 bases and J lost 4, with 13 bases in between. The CDR3 extends over 14 amino acids. CDR3 sequence: CASSSSFRADTQYF. CDR3 bases: TGTGCCAGTAGTTCCTCGTTTAGGGCAGATACGCAGTATTTT.

The chain links TRBV6-5 to TRBJ1-2; D gene uncertain. CDR1 is MNHEY, CDR2 SVGAGI, per germline. The CDR3 extends over 14 amino acids. Trimming took 6 bases from V and 4 from J, leaving 15 bases between them. The CDR3 DNA sequence: TGTGCCAGCAGCCCGGGTGGGCAGGCCTATGGCTACACCTTC. The encoded protein is CASSPGGQAYGYTF.